A single TCR beta chain is shown here with its context. Its antigen is not known. What was sequenced were expressed TCRB transcripts, since all of the isolated RNA had been reverse transcribed. Generated by immunoSEQ multiplex PCR, the TCRdb table keeps only in-frame clones and is missing some. The table records more than 150,000 clones, roughly 9% of them present only once. These data originate in a study of beta chain features in type 1 diabetes. Study-wide results and limits: Researchers report that Type 1 diabetes patients had moderately but significantly shorter TCRB CDR3s across all four CD4+ subsets. Naive, central memory and Treg TCRB repertoires appeared more alike in patients than in healthy donors. Any HLA-type effect on TCRB rearrangement remained unresolved here.

The specimen sequenced was central memory CD4+ T cells from blood. This TCR was recovered from a woman aged 25 to 45 with type 1 diabetes.

The CDR3 coding sequence is TGTGCCAGCAGCTTACAGCGGGAGGCCGATACGCAGTATTTT. Translated: CASSLQREADTQYF. V gene TRBV11-2 combines with J gene TRBJ2-3, with 9 nucleotides matching TRBD2. Germline V CDR1 and CDR2: SGHAT, FQNNGV. There are 14 residues in the CDR3. The V and J ends lost 2 bases and 6 bases, in that order; junction bases with no gene match: 3.